This note documents a single T cell receptor beta chain sequence. Repertoires were generated with immunoSEQ multiplex PCR, while TCRdb's copy carries only in-frame clones and drops some. The sample shows 200,000 or so clones, around four fifths of them seen only once. Germline loops: CDR1 KGHSH, CDR2 LQKENI. V lost 5 bases and J lost 0, with 14 bases in between. This CDR3 has 16 amino acids. This record belongs to a study of blood T cell repertoires in COVID-19. Study background: The United States, Italy and Spain were the sources of the acute and convalescent COVID-19 samples. T cells, B-cell-depleted T cells, or PBMCs supplied cDNA or gDNA.

Sample: peripheral blood. V is TRBV18 and J is TRBJ1-3; D gene uncertain. The TCR originated in a woman older than 75 with COVID-19, enrolled during active disease. In nucleotides, the CDR3 is TGTGCCAGCTCATCCACTGCAACCCTCTCTGGAAACACCATATATTTT. Translated: CASSSTATLSGNTIYF.